Presented here are 28 T cell receptor beta chains from one specimen sequenced in a study of T cells in Graves' hyperthyroidism and ophthalmopathy. There were TCR beta CDR3 regions amplified from RNA transcripts. The primer set for the first-round RT-PCR of the TCR CDR3 was HTBI. Using its own MiXCR run on the multiplex PCR reads, TCRdb lists one record per CDR3 protein. This sample has about 400,000 distinct CDR3 sequences, with 11% to 15% found just once. The sample taken for sequencing was blood. Receptors originate from a man in his forties or fifties with Graves' ophthalmopathy.

The rearrangement joins TRBV15 to TRBJ2-5; D ambiguous. CDR3 length: 15 residues. CDR1 and CDR2 (germline): LNHNV, YYDKDF (reference sequence). V lost 0 bases and J 2 bases, leaving 10 bases between the germline ends. DNA for the CDR3: TGTGCCACCAGCAGAGAGTACCAGACTCAAGAGACCCAGTACTTC. It translates to CATSREYQTQETQYF.

This clonotype was recorded at least ten times. This chain links TRBV18 with TRBJ2-2, with D unclear. The CDR3 is 14 residues long. Germline CDR1 KGHSH, CDR2 LQKENI. V lost 5 bases to trimming and J lost 8 bases, with 15 bases between them. The CDR3 protein is CASSKTPLSGELFF. The CDR3 bases are TGTGCCAGCTCAAAAACTCCCCTGTCTGGGGAGCTGTTTTTT.

This clonotype was counted ten times or more. In nucleotides, the CDR3 is TGCAGTGCGCGTGTATTGAGGAATGAGCAGTTCTTC. Encoded protein: CSARVLRNEQFF. The chain joins TRBV20-1 to TRBJ2-1; no definite D call. V was pared by 6 bases and J by 7 bases, with 13 bases between. The germline V gene has CDR1 DFQATT and CDR2 SNEGSKA (reference sequence). This CDR3 comprises 12 residues.

This clonotype occurred a few times. The rearrangement uses TRBV29-1 and TRBJ2-1; TRBD2 agrees at 11 bases. The V gene end was trimmed by 3 bases and the J gene end by 9 bases; junction bases not matched to a gene: 10. The CDR3 spans 15 residues. Germline CDR1 and CDR2: SQVTM and ANQGSEA. The CDR3 protein is CSVEGRASGRSEQFF. For the CDR3, the DNA is TGCAGCGTTGAGGGGCGGGCTAGCGGGAGGAGTGAGCAGTTCTTC.

This clonotype has a handful of counts. DNA for the CDR3: TGCAGTGCAAAATCGGGGCCACACACCGGGGAGCTGTTTTTT. Translation: CSAKSGPHTGELFF. The chain is built from TRBV20-1 and TRBJ2-2, with D perhaps assigned TRBD1 or TRBD2 (5 bases each). Germline lookup yields CDR1 DFQATT and CDR2 SNEGSKA (reference sequence). The CDR3 sequence is 14 residues long. Trimming removed 6 bases from V and 3 bases from J, with 14 bases in between.

As for this clonotype: It is unclear where the CDR3 begins or ends on the DNA, so no DNA is shown, and the CDR3 is as TCRdb lists it. This chain connects TRBV12-3 or TRBV12-4 to TRBJ1-2; the DNA was not used to check the table's D call, TRBD1. Termini included, the CDR3 measures 15 amino acids. CDR3 residues: CASNKVGQGNYGHTF.

Many counts were recorded for this clonotype. This sequence joins TRBV2 and TRBJ2-3; D unresolved. Germline-derived CDR1 and CDR2 are SNHLY and FYNNEI. This CDR3 is 13 amino acids long. Trimming shortened V by 8 bases and J by 6 bases, and 15 bases separated the two germline ends. The CDR3 reads CASLTTSPDTQYF. The CDR3 DNA reads as TGTGCCAGCCTCACAACCTCACCCGATACGCAGTATTTT.

In the case of this clonotype: This may arise from a read error, as a much more abundant clone is one base away. The rearrangement joins TRBV20-1 to TRBJ2-3; D is uncertain. CDR1 and CDR2 from the germline V gene are DFQATT and SNEGSKA (reference sequence). This CDR3 is 13 amino acids long. The V gene lost 6 bases and the J gene lost 2 bases, with 12 bases spanning the gap. Here the CDR3 DNA reads TGCAGTGCCAAGGACCCCTACACAGATACGCAGTATTTT. This encodes CSAKDPYTDTQYF.

J is TRBJ2-5 and V is TRBV5-4; TRBD2 aligns across 12 bases. Trimming took 3 bases from V and 7 from J; bases not matched to a gene: 10. The germline V gene encodes CDR1 SGHNT and CDR2 YYREEE (reference sequence). This CDR3 contains 16 residues. The CDR3 loop reads CASSSQTSGGPGTQYF. CDR3 nucleotide sequence: TGTGCCAGCAGCTCACAGACTAGCGGGGGCCCAGGGACCCAGTACTTC.

There are many counts of this clonotype. The V gene is TRBV5-1, the J gene TRBJ1-5; D is possibly TRBD1 (6 bases). The germline V and J ends were trimmed by 0 bases and 3 bases, with 10 bases remaining between them. The germline CDR1 and CDR2 sequences are SGHRS and YFSETQ. This CDR3 contains 15 residues. The CDR3 DNA reads TGCGCCAGCAGCTTGGAGGGGGGCAACAATCAGCCCCAGCATTTT. Protein: CASSLEGGNNQPQHF.

This clonotype was seen at least ten times. The genes are TRBV20-1 and TRBJ2-7; maybe TRBD1 (5 bases). Deletions cut 6 bases from V and 2 bases from J, with 14 bases between. This CDR3 comprises 13 residues. Germline V gene data show CDR1 as DFQATT and CDR2 as SNEGSKA (reference sequence). The CDR3: CSARRGLAYEQYF. The DNA for the CDR3 is TGCAGTGCGAGAAGGGGCCTTGCCTACGAGCAGTACTTC.

Only a few counts were recorded for this clonotype. This chain links TRBV6-2 or TRBV6-3 with TRBJ2-5; D unresolved. Trimming left V 5 bases short and J 5 bases short, with 18 bases between. Germline CDR1 and CDR2: MNHEY and SVGEGT. The CDR3 loop spans 15 amino acids. CDR3 in DNA: TGTGCCAGCAGTCCCATAGTTGGTTTCTCGGAGACCCAGTACTTC. This gives the protein CASSPIVGFSETQYF.

The chain couples TRBV7-8 to TRBJ2-2, with D possibly matching TRBD2 (5 bases). From germline, CDR1 is SGHVS and CDR2 FQNEAQ. Trimming left V 0 bases short and J 5 bases short, with 13 bases between. This CDR3 region has 16 residues. The CDR3 reads CASSLAGVGSTGELFF. CDR3 nucleotide sequence: TGTGCCAGCAGCTTAGCTGGCGTAGGGAGTACCGGGGAGCTGTTTTTT. Using reference TRBV7-8 and TRBJ2-2 for the parts outside the CDR3, the full variable domain is GAGVSQSPRYKVAKRGQDVALRCDPISGHVSLFWYQQALGQGPEFLTYFQNEAQLDKSGLPSDRFFAERPEGSVSTLKIQRTQQEDSAVYLCASSLAGVGSTGELFFGEGSRLTVL.

There are many counts of this clonotype. The chain recombines TRBV12-3 or TRBV12-4 with TRBJ1-1; D gene ambiguous. The V end was cut by 6 bases, the J end by 1 base, with 9 bases between. CDR3 length equals 13 residues. The chain's CDR3 is CASSTARNTEAFF. The CDR3 bases are TGTGCCAGCAGCACAGCGAGGAACACTGAAGCTTTCTTT.

Only a few counts were recorded for this clonotype. The CDR3 nucleotides are TGTGCCAGCTGGCGGGAGGGTTGGTACAATGAGCAGTTCTTC. Its protein is CASWREGWYNEQFF. The chain employs TRBV7-9 and TRBJ2-1, with 9 positions matching TRBD2. Trimming removed 8 bases from V and 4 bases from J; junction bases left unmatched: 6. CDR3 length: 14 residues. Germline CDR1 is SEHNR and CDR2 is FQNEAQ (reference sequence).

This clonotype was counted between two and nine times. The rearrangement joins TRBV30 to TRBJ2-2; D is unresolved. This CDR3 spans 14 amino acids. The germline V and J ends were trimmed by 0 bases and 5 bases, with 10 bases remaining between them. Germline V CDR1 and CDR2: GTSNPN, SVGIG (reference sequence). CDR3 DNA: TGTGCCTGGAGTGTTGTTAAGGGTACCGGGGAGCTGTTTTTT. Translation: CAWSVVKGTGELFF.

This clonotype was recorded many times. The rearrangement links TRBV3-1 to TRBJ2-1, with 9 bases aligning to TRBD2. The V and J ends lost 1 base and 13 bases, in that order; junction bases with no gene match: 8. This CDR3 has 14 residues. The V gene's germline CDR1 is LGHDT and CDR2 YNNKEL (reference sequence). The CDR3 bases are TGTGCCAGCAGCCAAGTGGACATAGCGGGAGTTCAGTTCTTC. Its protein product is CASSQVDIAGVQFF.

The chain joins TRBV27 to TRBJ1-2; D is uncertain. This CDR3 is built from 11 residues. Trimming removed 8 bases at V and 6 bases at J, with 10 bases between. CDR1 is MNHEY and CDR2 is SMNVEV in the germline V gene (reference sequence). CDR3 in amino acids: CASGYMDGYTF. DNA for the CDR3: TGTGCCAGCGGCTACATGGATGGCTACACCTTC.

This clonotype was seen only once. A much larger clonotype is one base distant, so this may be a read error. CDR3 DNA sequence: TGTGCCATCAGTGAGTCGAAGTACCGGGCCGACACTGAAGCTTTCTTT. It translates to CAISESKYRADTEAFF. The J gene is TRBJ1-1, the V gene TRBV10-3; D is uncertain. Per germline, CDR1 ENHRY and CDR2 SYGVKD. V dropped 0 bases and J dropped 3 bases, with 14 bases sitting between them. The CDR3 consists of 16 residues.

In its sample, this clonotype was seen a few times. CDR3 sequence (DNA): TGTGCCTGGAGTGTTTTGGGCAGGGGTCCTCAGCCCCAGCATTTT. Protein product: CAWSVLGRGPQPQHF. The chain recombines TRBV30 with TRBJ1-5; tentative D call: TRBD1 (6 bases). Germline CDR1 reads GTSNPN; CDR2 reads SVGIG (reference sequence). CDR3 length equals 15 residues. V lost 0 bases and J lost 6, with 15 bases in between.

This clonotype was counted at least ten times. The chain uses TRBV11-1 and TRBJ2-1; 9 bases align to TRBD1. Germline V gene data show CDR1 as SGHAT and CDR2 as FQDESV (reference sequence). V lost 4 bases to trimming and J lost 4 bases; unmatched junction nucleotides: 14. The CDR3 extends over 18 amino acids. For the CDR3, the DNA is TGTGCCAGCAGCTCCGGGACAGGGCGGGCCGGCGGGTACAATGAGCAGTTCTTC. Protein sequence: CASSSGTGRAGGYNEQFF.

In this sample, this clonotype turned up a few times. One junction end does not reproduce the germline sequence, and a read error may be involved. The chain has TRBV20-1 and TRBJ1-2; D is unclear. This CDR3 has 15 residues. Germline V gene data show CDR1 as DFQATT and CDR2 as SNEGSKA (reference sequence). The CDR3, as DNA: TGCAGTGCTGGAGAAATTGGGAAGGGTCCTATTGGCTACACCTTC. It encodes CSAGEIGKGPIGYTF.

This clonotype was seen repeatedly, ten times or more. V and J are TRBV27 and TRBJ2-3, with TRBD2 matching 7 bases. Germline CDR1 is MNHEY and CDR2 is SMNVEV (reference sequence). Trimming at V came to 6 bases and at J to 0 bases, leaving 12 bases not matched to a gene. The CDR3 runs to 17 residues. The CDR3 region is CASSSPRLATSTDTQYF. DNA of the CDR3: TGTGCCAGCAGCAGCCCGAGACTAGCTACTAGCACAGATACGCAGTATTTT.

Many counts were recorded for this clonotype. The rearrangement joins TRBV6-1 to TRBJ2-7; TRBD1 matches 7 bases. Trimming cost V 8 bases and J 3 bases; bases outside gene matches: 1. Germline V gene lookup returns CDR1 MNHNS and CDR2 SASEGT. The CDR3 sequence is 11 residues long. CDR3 in DNA: TGTGCCAGCGGGACAGACTACGAGCAGTACTTC. As protein: CASGTDYEQYF.

The chain combines TRBV7-9 with TRBJ2-7; the match to TRBD2 covers 8 bases. Germline CDR1 is SEHNR and CDR2 is FQNEAQ (reference sequence). V lost 5 bases to trimming and J lost 2 bases; unmatched junction nucleotides: 5. The CDR3 runs to 14 residues. CDR3 DNA: TGTGCCAGCAGCCATAGCGGGAACCCCTACGAGCAGTACTTC. Protein product: CASSHSGNPYEQYF.

The V gene is TRBV3-1, the J gene TRBJ2-2; 10 positions match TRBD2. This CDR3 comprises 15 residues. V lost 7 bases, J lost 1 base, and 3 bases stayed unmatched. Looked up from germline, CDR1 is LGHDT and CDR2 is YNNKEL (reference sequence). The DNA for the CDR3 is TGTGCCAGCACCCGGACTAGCGGGAACACCGGGGAGCTGTTTTTT. Its protein product is CASTRTSGNTGELFF.

With respect to this clonotype: This may stem from a read error, because a much larger clone lies one nucleotide away. The V call is TRBV7-9, the J call TRBJ1-1; D is perhaps TRBD1 (6 bases). The CDR3 has 13 amino acids. Germline V gives CDR1 SEHNR, CDR2 FQNEAQ (reference sequence). The CDR3 DNA follows: TGTGGCAGCAGTCCCGCGGGGGGCCCTGAAGCTTTCTTT. Translated: CGSSPAGGPEAFF.

This clonotype was seen repeatedly, ten times or more. The rearrangement uses TRBV3-1 and TRBJ2-7; no clear D. The CDR3 is 13 amino acids. V shed 0 bases and J shed 3 bases, with 6 bases lying between them. Germline V CDR1 and CDR2: LGHDT, YNNKEL (reference sequence). This CDR3 is CASSQELGYEQYF. The CDR3 DNA reads TGTGCCAGCAGCCAAGAACTCGGCTACGAGCAGTACTTC.